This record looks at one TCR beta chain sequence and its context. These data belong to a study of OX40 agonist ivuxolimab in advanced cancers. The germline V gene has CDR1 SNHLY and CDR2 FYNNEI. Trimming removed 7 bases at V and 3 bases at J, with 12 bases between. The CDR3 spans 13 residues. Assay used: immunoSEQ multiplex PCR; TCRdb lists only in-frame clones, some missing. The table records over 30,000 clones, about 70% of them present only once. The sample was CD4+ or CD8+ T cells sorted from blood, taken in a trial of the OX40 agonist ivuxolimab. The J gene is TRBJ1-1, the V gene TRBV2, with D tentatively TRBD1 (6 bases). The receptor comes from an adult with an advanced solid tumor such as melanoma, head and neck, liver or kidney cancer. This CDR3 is CASKSDSYTEAFF. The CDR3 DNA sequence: TGTGCCAGCAAATCGGACAGCTACACTGAAGCTTTCTTT.